Detailed here is one T cell receptor (beta chain). The antigen is undetermined. This entry is derived from a study of OX40 agonist ivuxolimab in advanced cancers. Study background: Three patients, one with hepatocellular carcinoma and two with cutaneous melanoma, responded partially. General study points: Clonal expansion was among the lowest in partial responders at 0.1-3.0 mg/kg, especially CD8+. In general, CD8+ T cells held more expanded clones than CD4+ did, on average.

Clones were read by immunoSEQ multiplex PCR, and TCRdb kept only the in-frame ones, dropping some. This sample has 90,000 to 100,000 clones, with around 89% found just once. Trimming left V 4 bases short and J 6 bases short, with 12 bases between. The CDR3 has 13 amino acids. CDR1 is SGHDT and CDR2 is YYEEEE in the germline V gene. The specimen comprised CD4+ or CD8+ T cells sorted from blood, sampled in a trial of the OX40 agonist ivuxolimab. This clonotype originated in an adult with an advanced solid tumor such as melanoma, head and neck, liver or kidney cancer. This chain links TRBV5-6 with TRBJ2-3; D might be TRBD1 or TRBD2, each matching 6 bases. The CDR3 region is CASSVTGTDTQYF. For the CDR3, the DNA is TGTGCCAGCAGCGTAACAGGGACTGATACGCAGTATTTT.